This TCR beta chain derives from a study of cytotoxic CD8 clonotypes in ibrutinib-treated CLL. About this clone itself: What it binds is not known.

This CDR3 has 15 residues. Germline V CDR1 and CDR2: SGHTA, FQGNSA. V gave up 1 base and J gave up 1 base, with 10 bases separating them. Overall study results and limits: A rise in clonality was seen at ibrutinib response, and a fall back toward baseline was seen at progression. Public clonotypes showed up rarely, and on treatment they shrank or held steady.

Researchers set a sequencing depth target of 1 in 200,000 to 1 in 1 million T cells. The method was immunoSEQ multiplex PCR; TCRdb's version includes in-frame clones alone and lacks a portion of them. The top ten clones hold 3% to 3.5% of a sample with some 170,000 clones, about 88% of them seen once. This TCR was sampled from a human donor with chronic lymphocytic leukemia. The chain joins TRBV7-2 to TRBJ2-5; no clear D gene. The sample in question was PBMCs, obtained at disease progression, from a patient treated with ibrutinib. CDR3 nucleotides: TGTGCCAGCAGCTTAGAAACAGACTTCCAAGAGACCCAGTACTTC. Residues: CASSLETDFQETQYF.